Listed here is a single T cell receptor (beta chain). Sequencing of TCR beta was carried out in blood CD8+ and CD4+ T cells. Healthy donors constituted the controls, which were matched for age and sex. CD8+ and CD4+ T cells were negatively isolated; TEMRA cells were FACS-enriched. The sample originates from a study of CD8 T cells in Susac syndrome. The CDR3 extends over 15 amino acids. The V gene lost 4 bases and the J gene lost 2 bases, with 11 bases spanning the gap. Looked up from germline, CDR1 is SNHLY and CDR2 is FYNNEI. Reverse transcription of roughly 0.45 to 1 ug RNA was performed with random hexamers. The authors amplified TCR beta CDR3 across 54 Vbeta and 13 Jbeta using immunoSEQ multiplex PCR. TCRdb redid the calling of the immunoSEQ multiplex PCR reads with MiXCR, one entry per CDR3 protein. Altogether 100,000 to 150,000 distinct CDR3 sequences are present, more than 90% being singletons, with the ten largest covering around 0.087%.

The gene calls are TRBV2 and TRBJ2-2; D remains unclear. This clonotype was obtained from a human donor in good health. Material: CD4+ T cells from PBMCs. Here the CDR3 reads CASSGGAFNTGELFF. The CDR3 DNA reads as TGTGCCAGCAGTGGGGGTGCTTTCAACACCGGGGAGCTGTTTTTT.